Sequencing of this T cell receptor (beta chain) was carried out in a study of T-cell memory formation after mild COVID-19. Study summary: Clusters were largely donor specific. General study findings and limits: Contracting clones, day 15 to 85, had balanced CD4/CD8, and later expanders favored CD4+. Some SARS-CoV-2-responding clones were already detected in memory before infection. Mainly CM and EM harbored the contracting CD4+ clones; mainly EMRA harbored the CD8+ ones.

TCRdb reanalysed the 5' RACE reads using MiXCR and keeps one entry per CDR3 protein. Counted here are a few hundred thousand distinct CDR3 sequences, roughly a fifth occurring once; the ten biggest clones make up roughly 9.1%. V lost 5 bases to trimming and J lost 6 bases; unmatched junction nucleotides: 7. The CDR3 sequence is 15 residues long. The germline gives CDR1 MRHNA, CDR2 SNTAGT. This clonotype was detected a few times. The antigen remains unidentified. Sequencing was done on a sample of PBMCs or a T cell subset sorted from them (not recorded which). The genes are TRBV6-4 and TRBJ2-1; 10 bases map to TRBD2. The receptor comes from an adult woman who had mild COVID-19 (a few samples of this study predate the infection). Cell type and time point are not known. The CDR3 coding sequence is TGTGCCAGCAGTAGCCTAGCGGGAGAGGGCAATGAGCAGTTCTTC. Amino acids: CASSSLAGEGNEQFF.